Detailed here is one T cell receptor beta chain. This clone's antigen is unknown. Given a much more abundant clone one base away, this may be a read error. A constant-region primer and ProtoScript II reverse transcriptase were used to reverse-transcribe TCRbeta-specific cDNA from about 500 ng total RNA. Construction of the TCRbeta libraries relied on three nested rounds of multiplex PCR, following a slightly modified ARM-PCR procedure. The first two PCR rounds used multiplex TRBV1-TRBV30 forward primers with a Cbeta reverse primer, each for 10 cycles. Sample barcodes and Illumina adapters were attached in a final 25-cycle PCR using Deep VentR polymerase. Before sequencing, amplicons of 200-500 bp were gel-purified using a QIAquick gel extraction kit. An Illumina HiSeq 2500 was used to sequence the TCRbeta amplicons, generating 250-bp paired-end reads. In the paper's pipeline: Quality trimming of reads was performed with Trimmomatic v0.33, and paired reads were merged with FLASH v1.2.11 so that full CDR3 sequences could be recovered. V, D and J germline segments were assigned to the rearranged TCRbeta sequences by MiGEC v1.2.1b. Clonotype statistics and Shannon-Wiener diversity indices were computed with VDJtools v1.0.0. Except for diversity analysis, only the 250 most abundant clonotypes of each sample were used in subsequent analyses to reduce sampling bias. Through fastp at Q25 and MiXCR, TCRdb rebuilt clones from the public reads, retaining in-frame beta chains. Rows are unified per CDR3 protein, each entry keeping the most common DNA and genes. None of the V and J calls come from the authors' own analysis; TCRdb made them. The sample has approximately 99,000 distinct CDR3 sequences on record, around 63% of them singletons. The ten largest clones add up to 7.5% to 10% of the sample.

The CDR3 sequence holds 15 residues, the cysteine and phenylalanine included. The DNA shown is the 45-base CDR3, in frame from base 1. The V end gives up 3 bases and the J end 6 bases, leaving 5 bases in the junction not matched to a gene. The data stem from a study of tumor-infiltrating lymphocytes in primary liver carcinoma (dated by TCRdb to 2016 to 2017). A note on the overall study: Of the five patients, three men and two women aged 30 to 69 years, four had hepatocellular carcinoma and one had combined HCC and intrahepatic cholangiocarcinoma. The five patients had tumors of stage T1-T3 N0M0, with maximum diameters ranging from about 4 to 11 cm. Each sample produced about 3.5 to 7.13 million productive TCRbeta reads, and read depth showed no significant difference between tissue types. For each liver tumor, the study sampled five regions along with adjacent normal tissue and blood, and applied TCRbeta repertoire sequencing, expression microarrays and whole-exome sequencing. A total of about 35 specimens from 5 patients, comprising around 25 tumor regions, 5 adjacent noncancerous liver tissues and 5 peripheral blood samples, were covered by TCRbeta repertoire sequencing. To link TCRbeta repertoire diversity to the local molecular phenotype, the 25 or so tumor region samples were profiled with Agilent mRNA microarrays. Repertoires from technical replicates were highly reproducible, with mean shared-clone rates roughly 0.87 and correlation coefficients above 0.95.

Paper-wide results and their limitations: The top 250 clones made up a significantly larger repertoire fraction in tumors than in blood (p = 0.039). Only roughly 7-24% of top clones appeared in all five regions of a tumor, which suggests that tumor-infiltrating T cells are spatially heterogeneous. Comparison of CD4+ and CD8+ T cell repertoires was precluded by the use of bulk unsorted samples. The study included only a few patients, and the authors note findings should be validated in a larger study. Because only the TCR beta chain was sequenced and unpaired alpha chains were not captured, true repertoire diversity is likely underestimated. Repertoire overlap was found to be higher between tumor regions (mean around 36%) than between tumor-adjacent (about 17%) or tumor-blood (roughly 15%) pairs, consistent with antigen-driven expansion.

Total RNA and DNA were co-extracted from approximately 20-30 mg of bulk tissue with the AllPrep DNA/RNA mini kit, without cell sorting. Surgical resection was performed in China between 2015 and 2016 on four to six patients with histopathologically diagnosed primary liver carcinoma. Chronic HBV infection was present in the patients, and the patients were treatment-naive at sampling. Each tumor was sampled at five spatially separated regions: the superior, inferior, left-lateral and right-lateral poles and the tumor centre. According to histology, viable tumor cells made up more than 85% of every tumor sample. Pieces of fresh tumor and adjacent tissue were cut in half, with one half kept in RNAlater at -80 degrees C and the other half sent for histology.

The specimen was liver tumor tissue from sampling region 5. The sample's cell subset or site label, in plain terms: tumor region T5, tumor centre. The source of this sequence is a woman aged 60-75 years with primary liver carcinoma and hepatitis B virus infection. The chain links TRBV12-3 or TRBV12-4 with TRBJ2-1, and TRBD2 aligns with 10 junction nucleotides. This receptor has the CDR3 CASSLLAGESNEQFF. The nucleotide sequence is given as TGTGCCAGCAGTTTGCTAGCGGGGGAGAGCAATGAGCAGTTCTTC.